This T cell receptor beta chain was retrieved from a study of T cell repertoires in cytomegalovirus infection. MiXCR, applied by TCRdb to the reads, yields one record per CDR3 protein. This table holds about 890,000 distinct CDR3 sequences, less than 40% found once. The CDR3 is 16 amino acids. From germline, CDR1 is MNHEY and CDR2 SVGAGI. The V end was cut by 2 bases, the J end by 0 bases, with 8 bases between. Details on this clonotype: The antigen is not known.

This receptor was obtained from a human donor in good health (CMV status not recorded). Some clones in this sample may be carry-over from other donors' samples. The V gene is TRBV6-5, the J gene TRBJ1-6; D unclear. The specimen comprised cultured CD8+ T cells from PBMCs, sampled from culture after CMV antigen stimulation. The CDR3 nucleotides read TGTGCCAGCAGTTACGGCAGCTACTCCTATAATTCACCCCTCCACTTT. Protein sequence: CASSYGSYSYNSPLHF.